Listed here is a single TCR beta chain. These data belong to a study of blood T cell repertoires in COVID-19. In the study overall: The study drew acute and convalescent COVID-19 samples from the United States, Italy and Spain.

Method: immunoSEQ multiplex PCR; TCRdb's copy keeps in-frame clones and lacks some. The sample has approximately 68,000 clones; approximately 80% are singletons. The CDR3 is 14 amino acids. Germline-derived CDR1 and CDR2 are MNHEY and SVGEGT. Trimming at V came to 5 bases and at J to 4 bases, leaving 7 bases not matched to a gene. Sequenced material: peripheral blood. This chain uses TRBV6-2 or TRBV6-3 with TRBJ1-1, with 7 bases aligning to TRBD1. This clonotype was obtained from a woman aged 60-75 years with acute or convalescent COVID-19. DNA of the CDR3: TGTGCCAGCAGTCGGGACAGTCGCGGCACTGAAGCTTTCTTT. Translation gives CASSRDSRGTEAFF.